The source of this T cell receptor (beta chain) is a study of blood T cell repertoires in COVID-19. Study details: Sites in the United States, Italy and Spain provided acute and convalescent COVID-19 samples.

Comments on this clone: At the DNA level, this CDR3 is encoded by other sequences in the same sample as well.

In the authors' workflow: Amplifying reference gene primers gave estimates of nucleated cell counts. Repertoires were generated with immunoSEQ multiplex PCR, while TCRdb's copy carries only in-frame clones and drops some. V, J and clone size are taken as reported in that table, and D and trimming were inferred from the DNA itself. The sample lists 300,000 to 500,000 clones; more than 75% were seen once. In assigning cohorts, the study relied on participant-reported clinical history. CDR1 SGHRS and CDR2 YFSETQ come from the germline V gene. The CDR3 loop spans 15 amino acids. V shed 2 bases, J shed 1 base, and the junction held 3 bases outside the gene matches.

Sequences were obtained from PBMCs or T cells enriched from blood (not recorded which). The clonotype comes from a woman aged 25 to 39 with acute COVID-19. The chain carries TRBV5-1 and TRBJ2-3; 8 bases line up with TRBD2. The CDR3 DNA sequence: TGCGCCAGCAGCTTAGGACTAGCTGGCACAGATACGCAGTATTTT. This translates into CASSLGLAGTDTQYF.